Shown below are 23 T cell receptor beta chains from a single sample sequenced in a study of vaccination and CD4 T cells after COVID-19 (dated by TCRdb to the early 2020s). The meaning of the sample's treatment or condition label: approximately nine-day PBMC culture with coronavirus spike peptide pools or control peptides (ViraFEST assay). CD4+ T cells from unexposed donors were collected before the COVID-19 pandemic (2011-2018). The library was prepared using PCR. Sequencing was performed on an Illumina iSeq 100. At the Johns Hopkins FTIC core, DNA from the cultured CD4+ T cells underwent TCR sequencing with the Oncomine TCR Beta short-read assay. TCRdb reprocessing: public reads trimmed at Q25 with fastp, clones called with MiXCR, in-frame beta chains kept. Duplicate CDR3 protein sequences are folded into a single record with the most common DNA and genes. For this sample there are thousands of distinct CDR3 sequences; roughly 29% appear just once. Of the sample, about 33% is held by the ten largest clones.

Their specific antigens are unknown. Sequencing was performed on CD4+ T cells from blood, cultured in vitro. Receptors were obtained from a human donor in good health.

In this sample, this clonotype turned up a few times. This chain links TRBV7-2 with TRBJ2-7, with unresolved D. Germline CDR1 is SGHTA and CDR2 is FQGNSA. Trimming shortened V by 5 bases and J by 7 bases, and 12 bases separated the two germline ends. The CDR3 totals 12 residues. The DNA of the CDR3 is TGTGCCAGCAGCCCTGAAATCGGGGAGCAGTACTTC. Its translation is CASSPEIGEQYF.

V gene TRBV5-8 combines with J gene TRBJ2-3; TRBD1 matches 8 bases. In germline, CDR1 is SGHTS, CDR2 YDEGEE. This CDR3 comprises 15 residues. After removal of 3 bases from V and 2 bases from J, the junction contained 5 bases not matched to a gene. The CDR3 DNA sequence: TGTGCCAGCAGCTCCCGACAGGGGTTCACAGATACGCAGTATTTT. Translated, it gives CASSSRQGFTDTQYF.

Only a few counts were recorded for this clonotype. The J gene is TRBJ1-2, the V gene TRBV6-1; TRBD1 matches at 9 bases. The CDR3 has 14 amino acids. The germline CDR1 and CDR2 sequences are MNHNS and SASEGT. V shed 6 bases, J shed 8 bases, and the junction held 10 bases outside the gene matches. CDR3 protein: CASSSGTGIPGYTF. The CDR3, as DNA: TGTGCCAGCAGCAGCGGGACAGGGATTCCGGGCTACACCTTC.

The table lists this clonotype with a few counts. The chain links TRBV19 to TRBJ2-5; a weak D match, TRBD2 (6 bases). Trimming pared 4 bases from V and 2 bases from J, leaving 11 bases between. This CDR3 has 14 amino acids. Germline CDR1 and CDR2: LNHDA and SQIVND (reference sequence). The CDR3 reads CASSRGLLQETQYF. DNA for the CDR3: TGTGCCAGTAGTAGGGGACTGTTACAAGAGACCCAGTACTTC.

This clonotype came up once. The chain links TRBV5-4 to TRBJ2-7, with D perhaps matching TRBD1 (6 bases). Trimming shortened V by 1 base and J by 3 bases, and 14 bases separated the two germline ends. Germline V gives CDR1 SGHNT, CDR2 YYREEE (reference sequence). CDR3 length equals 15 residues. CDR3: CASSLSAGTLYEQYF. In DNA form, the CDR3 reads TGTGCCAGCAGCTTGTCGGCCGGGACACTCTACGAGCAGTACTTC.

J is TRBJ1-2 and V is TRBV30; no firm D call. CDR3 length: 12 amino acids. Germline V lookup: CDR1 GTSNPN, CDR2 SVGIG (reference sequence). V gave up 4 bases and J gave up 8 bases, with 14 bases separating them. The CDR3 nucleotides read TGTGCCTGGAATGCCCAGCTAGGAGGCTACACCTTC. Protein: CAWNAQLGGYTF. Based on the CDR3 plus reference TRBV30 and TRBJ1-2, the full variable domain is SQTIHQWPATLVQPVGSPLSLECTVEGTSNPNLYWYRQAAGRGLQLLFYSVGIGQISSEVPQNLSASRPQDRQFILSSKKLLLSDSGFYLCAWNAQLGGYTFGSGTRLTVV.

The chain has TRBV7-8 and TRBJ2-3, with no clear D. Deletions cut 5 bases from V and 4 bases from J, with 13 bases between. This CDR3 contains 14 residues. Germline loops: CDR1 SGHVS, CDR2 FQNEAQ. The CDR3 is CASSRTRRADTQYF. The DNA of the CDR3 is TGTGCCAGCAGCCGGACCCGCCGTGCAGATACGCAGTATTTT.

The chain has TRBV14 and TRBJ1-2; D remains ambiguous. This CDR3 has 13 amino acids. V lost 2 bases and J lost 8, with 12 bases in between. The germline V gene encodes CDR1 SGHDN and CDR2 FVKESK. The CDR3 region has the DNA TGTGCCAGCAGCCAATTCCGGGAGAACGGCTACACCTTC. It codes for CASSQFRENGYTF.

The V and J genes are TRBV20-1 and TRBJ1-5; maybe TRBD1 (5 bases). With 6 bases removed from V and 5 bases from J, the gap between germline ends came to 20 bases. Germline lookup yields CDR1 DFQATT and CDR2 SNEGSKA (reference sequence). The CDR3 contains 15 residues. This CDR3 is CSATSTGWGDQPQHF. The CDR3 DNA sequence: TGCAGTGCCACATCAACGGGATGGGGCGATCAGCCCCAGCATTTT.

This sequence joins TRBV4-2 and TRBJ2-3, with 10 positions matching TRBD2. J was trimmed by 4 bases and V by 1 base; bases with no gene match: 5. The CDR3 covers 16 residues. Germline assignment: CDR1 LGHNA and CDR2 YNFKEQ. The CDR3 bases are TGTGCCAGCAGCCAAGGAAAGCGGGGGGGGGCAGATACGCAGTATTTT. Protein product: CASSQGKRGGADTQYF.

This clonotype was counted a few times. The V and J genes are TRBV7-9 and TRBJ1-1; D remains unclear. The V and J ends lost 1 base and 0 bases respectively, with 3 bases between them. The germline CDR1 and CDR2 sequences are SEHNR and FQNEAQ (reference sequence). CDR3 length equals 13 residues. CDR3 coding DNA: TGTGCCAGCAGCTTAGTTGTGAACACTGAAGCTTTCTTT. Protein product: CASSLVVNTEAFF.

The genes are TRBV6-1 and TRBJ2-3, with a weak D call TRBD2 (6 bases). CDR3 size: 15 residues. V gave up 4 bases and J gave up 3 bases, with 14 bases separating them. From germline, CDR1 is MNHNS and CDR2 SASEGT. The CDR3 sequence is CASSGGREATDTQYF. The CDR3 nucleotides read TGTGCCAGCAGTGGCGGCAGGGAGGCGACAGATACGCAGTATTTT.

This clonotype is medium-sized within its sample. DNA of the CDR3: TGTGCCAGCAGGGAGGGACAGGACACTGAAGCTTTCTTT. Translation: CASREGQDTEAFF. The V call is TRBV6-1, the J call TRBJ1-1; 8 nucleotides agree with TRBD1. Trimming at V came to 6 bases and at J to 3 bases, leaving 3 bases not matched to a gene. Germline V lookup: CDR1 MNHNS, CDR2 SASEGT. The CDR3 sequence is 13 residues long.

The J gene is TRBJ2-3, the V gene TRBV7-8, with a tentative D call TRBD2 (6 bases). Trimming stripped 1 base from V and 2 bases from J, with 19 bases between. The germline V gene has CDR1 SGHVS and CDR2 FQNEAQ. The CDR3 is made up of 18 amino acids. CDR3 in amino acids: CASSLEMTGSTHTDTQYF. The DNA of the CDR3 is TGTGCCAGCAGCTTAGAGATGACCGGGAGCACTCACACAGATACGCAGTATTTT.

This chain connects TRBV25-1 to TRBJ2-7; D may be TRBD2 (7 bases). The CDR3 has 15 amino acids. Trimming pared 1 base from V and 2 bases from J, leaving 12 bases between. Germline-derived CDR1 and CDR2 are MGHDK and SYGVNS. As DNA, the CDR3 is TGTGCCAGCAGTGAATCGAGGGGGGGGGCCTACGAGCAGTACTTC. Residues: CASSESRGGAYEQYF.

Relative to its sample, this clonotype is medium-sized. The chain employs TRBV20-1 and TRBJ1-5, with D perhaps TRBD1 (6 bases). V was pared by 4 bases and J by 6 bases, with 16 bases between. Germline values: CDR1 DFQATT, CDR2 SNEGSKA (reference sequence). The CDR3 contains 14 residues. CDR3: CSATRDIQAQPQHF. CDR3 sequence (DNA): TGCAGTGCTACCCGGGACATCCAGGCTCAGCCCCAGCATTTT.

This rearrangement joins TRBV6-1 to TRBJ1-2; D is ambiguous. Germline lookup yields CDR1 MNHNS and CDR2 SASEGT. V was cut by 4 bases and J by 0 bases, with 12 bases left in between. CDR3 size: 15 residues. The CDR3 protein is CASSAEQRSNYGYTF. CDR3 coding DNA: TGTGCCAGCAGTGCTGAACAGAGATCTAACTATGGCTACACCTTC.

The chain carries TRBV6-1 and TRBJ2-5, with TRBD2 matching over 8 bases. J was trimmed by 5 bases and V by 8 bases; bases with no gene match: 19. Germline V gives CDR1 MNHNS, CDR2 SASEGT. The CDR3 has 17 amino acids. The CDR3 here is CASRGASGSILGETQYF. Written as DNA, the CDR3 is TGTGCCAGCCGAGGGGCTAGCGGGTCCATTTTGGGGGAGACCCAGTACTTC.

This sequence joins TRBV5-1 and TRBJ2-1; TRBD2 agrees at 7 bases. This CDR3 spans 15 amino acids. The germline V gene encodes CDR1 SGHRS and CDR2 YFSETQ. V shed 2 bases and J 0 bases; nucleotides not matched to a gene: 2. The chain's CDR3 is CASSFGGSSYNEQFF. The CDR3 nucleotides read TGCGCCAGCAGCTTCGGGGGGAGCTCCTACAATGAGCAGTTCTTC.

To note about this clonotype: A read error may be the cause here, since a much bigger clone is one base away. The chain has TRBV19 and TRBJ1-5; tentative D call: TRBD1 (5 bases). In germline, CDR1 is LNHDA, CDR2 SQIVND (reference sequence). The CDR3 length is 13 residues. CDR3 in DNA: TGTCCCAGTACCTCTACGACAGTAACTCCCCAGCATTTT. Its protein product is CPSTSTTVTPQHF.

This clonotype turned up a few times. The chain joins TRBV19 to TRBJ2-5, with 12 nucleotides matching TRBD1. Unmatched junction bases numbered 4, after V lost 4 bases and J lost 4 bases. The germline V gene encodes CDR1 LNHDA and CDR2 SQIVND (reference sequence). This CDR3 has 15 residues. The CDR3, as DNA: TGTGCCAGTAGTACGGGACAGGGGGCTCTAGAGACCCAGTACTTC. Amino acids: CASSTGQGALETQYF.

The V gene is TRBV7-9, the J gene TRBJ1-1; no definite D call. The germline V and J ends were trimmed by 1 base and 3 bases, with 6 bases remaining between them. The CDR3 is 13 residues long. CDR1 is SEHNR and CDR2 is FQNEAQ in the germline V gene (reference sequence). Here the CDR3 reads CASSLDRDTEAFF. CDR3 in DNA: TGTGCCAGCAGCTTAGATCGAGACACTGAAGCTTTCTTT.

By frequency in the sample, this clonotype is medium-sized (0.01 to 0.1%). This chain uses TRBV7-2 with TRBJ1-1; no reliable D call. V was clipped by 1 base and J by 5 bases, with 17 bases between them. This CDR3 spans 16 amino acids. Germline values: CDR1 SGHTA, CDR2 FQGNSA. CDR3 loop: CASSLGGGFRRTEAFF. For the CDR3, the DNA is TGTGCCAGCAGCTTAGGCGGAGGGTTTAGGAGGACTGAAGCTTTCTTT. Filled out from reference TRBV7-2 and TRBJ1-1, the complete variable domain reads GAGVSQSPSNKVTEKGKDVELRCDPISGHTALYWYRQSLGQGLEFLIYFQGNSAPDKSGLPSDRFSAERTGGSVSTLTIQRTQQEDSAVYLCASSLGGGFRRTEAFFGQGTRLTVV.